This T cell receptor beta chain stems from a study of identical twins. Whole-study results and caveats: Out-of-frame TCR alpha sharing in monozygotic twins exceeded recombination model predictions. Insertions were reduced in abundant cord blood beta clonotypes but not in memory repertoires.

One entry per CDR3 protein results from TCRdb running MiXCR on the 5' RACE reads. In the table there are 540,000 or so distinct CDR3 sequences, 20% to 25% of which are singletons. Worth noting for this clonotype: The antigen is unknown.

These records were also assigned to another study, of yellow fever vaccine responses in identical twins.

The TCR sequence derives from a young woman in good health. The sequencing input was CD4+ T cells sorted from blood.

CDR3 DNA: TGTGCCATCAGAGGACGGAACACCGGGGAGCTGTTTTTT. It translates to CAIRGRNTGELFF. The chain links TRBV10-3 to TRBJ2-2, with D unclear. Germline loops: CDR1 ENHRY, CDR2 SYGVKD. CDR3 length: 13 residues. V was clipped by 6 bases and J by 1 base, with 6 bases between them.